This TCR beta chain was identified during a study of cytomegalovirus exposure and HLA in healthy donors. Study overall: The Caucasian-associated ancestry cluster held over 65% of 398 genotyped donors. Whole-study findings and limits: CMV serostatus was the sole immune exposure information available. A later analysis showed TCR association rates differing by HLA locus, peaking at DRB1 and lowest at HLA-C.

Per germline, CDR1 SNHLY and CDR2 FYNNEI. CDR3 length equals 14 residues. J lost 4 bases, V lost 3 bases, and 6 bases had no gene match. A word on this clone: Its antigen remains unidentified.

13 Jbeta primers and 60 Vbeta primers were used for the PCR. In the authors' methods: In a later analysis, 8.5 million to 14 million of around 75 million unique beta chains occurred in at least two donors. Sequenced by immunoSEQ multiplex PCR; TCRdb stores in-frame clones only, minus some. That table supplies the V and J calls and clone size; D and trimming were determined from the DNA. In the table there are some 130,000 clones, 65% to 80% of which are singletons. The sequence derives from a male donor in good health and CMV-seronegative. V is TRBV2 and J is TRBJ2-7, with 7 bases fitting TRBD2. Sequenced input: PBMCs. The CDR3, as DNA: TGTGCCAGCAGTGACGGCGGGAGTCGGTACGAGCAGTACTTC. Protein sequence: CASSDGGSRYEQYF.